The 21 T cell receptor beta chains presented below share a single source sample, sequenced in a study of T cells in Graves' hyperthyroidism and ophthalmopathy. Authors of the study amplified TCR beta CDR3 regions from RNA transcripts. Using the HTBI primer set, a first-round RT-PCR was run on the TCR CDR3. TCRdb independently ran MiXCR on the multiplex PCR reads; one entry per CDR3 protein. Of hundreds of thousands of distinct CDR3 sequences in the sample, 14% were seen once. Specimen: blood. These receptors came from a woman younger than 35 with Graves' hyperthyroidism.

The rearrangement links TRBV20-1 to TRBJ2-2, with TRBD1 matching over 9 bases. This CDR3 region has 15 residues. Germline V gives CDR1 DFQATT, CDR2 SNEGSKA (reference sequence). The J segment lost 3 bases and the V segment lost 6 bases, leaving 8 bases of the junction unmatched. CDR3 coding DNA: TGCAGTGCAACCTACCGGGACAGGGACACCGGGGAGCTGTTTTTT. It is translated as CSATYRDRDTGELFF.

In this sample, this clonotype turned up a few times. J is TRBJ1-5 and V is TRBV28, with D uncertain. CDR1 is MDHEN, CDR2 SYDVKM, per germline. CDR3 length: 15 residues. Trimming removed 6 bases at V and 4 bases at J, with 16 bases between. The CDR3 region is CASRSATLTNQPQHF. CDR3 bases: TGTGCCAGCAGATCGGCTACCTTGACAAATCAGCCCCAGCATTTT. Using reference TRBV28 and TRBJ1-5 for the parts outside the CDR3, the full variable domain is DVKVTQSSRYLVKRTGEKVFLECVQDMDHENMFWYRQDPGLGLRLIYFSYDVKMKEKGDIPEGYSVSREKKERFSLILESASTNQTSMYLCASRSATLTNQPQHFGDGTRLSIL.

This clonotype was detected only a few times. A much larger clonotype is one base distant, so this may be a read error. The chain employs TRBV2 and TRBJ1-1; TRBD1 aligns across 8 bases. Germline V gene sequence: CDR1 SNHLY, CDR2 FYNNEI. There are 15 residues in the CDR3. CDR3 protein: CASSETGTGYTEALF. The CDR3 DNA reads TGTGCCAGCAGCGAAACCGGGACAGGCTACACTGAAGCTCTCTTT.

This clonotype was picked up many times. CDR3 bases: TGTGCCTGGAGTTCGGGACAGTTGTACGAGCAGTACTTC. This sequence encodes CAWSSGQLYEQYF. The rearrangement uses TRBV30 and TRBJ2-7, with 7 bases identical to TRBD1. The junction had 5 bases not matched to a gene; V was cut back by 2 bases and J by 4 bases. This CDR3 region has 13 residues. Germline loops: CDR1 GTSNPN, CDR2 SVGIG (reference sequence).

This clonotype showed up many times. The CDR3 DNA reads TGTGCCAGCAGGGGACTAGCGGGAGTCCAAGAGACCCAGTACTTC. This encodes CASRGLAGVQETQYF. The chain combines TRBV2 with TRBJ2-5, with 14 positions matching TRBD2. This CDR3 is 15 amino acids long. J lost 1 base, V lost 6 bases, and 1 base had no gene match. Looked up from germline, CDR1 is SNHLY and CDR2 is FYNNEI. The variable domain in full, with the rest retrieved from reference TRBV2 and TRBJ2-5, is EPEVTQTPSHQVTQMGQEVILRCVPISNHLYFYWYRQILGQKVEFLVSFYNNEISEKSEIFDDQFSVERPDGSNFTLKIRSTKLEDSAMYFCASRGLAGVQETQYFGPGTRLLVL.

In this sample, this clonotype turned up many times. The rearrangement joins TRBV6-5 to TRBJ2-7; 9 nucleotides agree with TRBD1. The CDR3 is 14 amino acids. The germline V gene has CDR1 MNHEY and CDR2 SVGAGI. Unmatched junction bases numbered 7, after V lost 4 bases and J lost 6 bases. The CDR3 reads CASSFETGGVEQYF. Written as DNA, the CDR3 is TGTGCCAGCAGTTTCGAGACAGGGGGTGTCGAGCAGTACTTC.

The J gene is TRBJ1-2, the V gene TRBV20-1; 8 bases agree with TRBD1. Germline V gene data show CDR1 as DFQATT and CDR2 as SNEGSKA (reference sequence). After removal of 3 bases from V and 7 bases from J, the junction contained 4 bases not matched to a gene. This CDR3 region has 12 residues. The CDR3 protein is CSASGGTGGYTF. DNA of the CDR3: TGCAGTGCTAGTGGGGGGACAGGTGGCTACACCTTC.

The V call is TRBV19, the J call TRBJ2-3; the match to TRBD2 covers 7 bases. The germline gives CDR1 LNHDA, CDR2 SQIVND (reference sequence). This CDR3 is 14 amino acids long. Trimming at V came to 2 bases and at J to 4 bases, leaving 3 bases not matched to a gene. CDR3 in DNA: TGTGCCAGTAGTATAACTAGCGTACCAGATACGCAGTATTTT. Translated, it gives CASSITSVPDTQYF.

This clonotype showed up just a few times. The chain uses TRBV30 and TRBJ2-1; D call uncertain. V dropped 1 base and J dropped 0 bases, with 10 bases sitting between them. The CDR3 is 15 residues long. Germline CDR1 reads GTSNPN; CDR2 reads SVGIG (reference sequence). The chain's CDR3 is CAWSERVLSYNEQFF. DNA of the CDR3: TGTGCCTGGAGTGAGAGAGTGCTCTCCTACAATGAGCAGTTCTTC.

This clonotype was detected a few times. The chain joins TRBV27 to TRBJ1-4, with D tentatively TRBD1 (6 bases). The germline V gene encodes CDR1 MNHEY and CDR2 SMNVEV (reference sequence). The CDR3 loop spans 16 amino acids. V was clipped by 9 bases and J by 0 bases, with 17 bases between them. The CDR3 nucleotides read TGTGCCAGAAAGTACCATCCAGGGGCAACTAATGAAAAACTGTTTTTT. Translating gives CARKYHPGATNEKLFF. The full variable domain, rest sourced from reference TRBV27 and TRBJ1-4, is EAQVTQNPRYLITVTGKKLTVTCSQNMNHEYMSWYRQDPGLGLRQIYYSMNVEVTDKGDVPEGYKVSRKEKRNFPLILESPSPNQTSLYFCARKYHPGATNEKLFFGSGTQLSVL.

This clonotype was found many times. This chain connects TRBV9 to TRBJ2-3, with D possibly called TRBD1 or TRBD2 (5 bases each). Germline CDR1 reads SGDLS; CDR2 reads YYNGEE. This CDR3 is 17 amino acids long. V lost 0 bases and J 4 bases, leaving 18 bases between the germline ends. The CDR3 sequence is CASSVGAGIGAADTQYF. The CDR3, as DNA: TGTGCCAGCAGCGTAGGGGCAGGGATCGGGGCCGCAGATACGCAGTATTTT.

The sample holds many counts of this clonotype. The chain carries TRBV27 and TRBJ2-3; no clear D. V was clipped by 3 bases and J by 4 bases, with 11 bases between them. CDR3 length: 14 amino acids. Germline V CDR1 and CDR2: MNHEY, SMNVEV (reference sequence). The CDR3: CASSFQTRSDTQYF. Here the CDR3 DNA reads TGTGCCAGCAGTTTTCAGACACGATCAGATACGCAGTATTTT.

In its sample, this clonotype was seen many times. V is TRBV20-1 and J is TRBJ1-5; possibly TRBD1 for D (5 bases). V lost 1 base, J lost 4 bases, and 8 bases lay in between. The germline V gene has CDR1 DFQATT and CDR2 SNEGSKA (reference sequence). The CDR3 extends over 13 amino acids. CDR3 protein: CSARGTLNQPQHF. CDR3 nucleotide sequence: TGCAGTGCTAGAGGGACACTTAATCAGCCCCAGCATTTT.

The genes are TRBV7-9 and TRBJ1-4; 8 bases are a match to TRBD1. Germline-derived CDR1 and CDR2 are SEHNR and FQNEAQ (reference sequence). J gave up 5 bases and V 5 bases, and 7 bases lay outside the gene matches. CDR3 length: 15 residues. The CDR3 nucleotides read TGTGCCAGCAGCCCCAGCCGACAGGGGAATGAAAAACTGTTTTTT. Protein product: CASSPSRQGNEKLFF.

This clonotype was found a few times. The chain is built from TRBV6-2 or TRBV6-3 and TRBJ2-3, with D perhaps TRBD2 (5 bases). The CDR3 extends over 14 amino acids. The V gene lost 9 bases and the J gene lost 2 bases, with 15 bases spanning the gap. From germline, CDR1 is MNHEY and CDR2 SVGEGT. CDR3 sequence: CASHRLLDTDTQYF. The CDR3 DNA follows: TGTGCCAGTCACAGATTACTAGACACAGATACGCAGTATTTT.

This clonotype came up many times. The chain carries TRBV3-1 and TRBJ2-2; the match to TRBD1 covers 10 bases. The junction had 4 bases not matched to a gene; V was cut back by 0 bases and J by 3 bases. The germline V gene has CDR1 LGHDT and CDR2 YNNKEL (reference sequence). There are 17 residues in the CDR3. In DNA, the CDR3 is TGTGCCAGCAGCCAAGAAATAGGACAGGGGGACACCGGGGAGCTGTTTTTT. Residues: CASSQEIGQGDTGELFF.

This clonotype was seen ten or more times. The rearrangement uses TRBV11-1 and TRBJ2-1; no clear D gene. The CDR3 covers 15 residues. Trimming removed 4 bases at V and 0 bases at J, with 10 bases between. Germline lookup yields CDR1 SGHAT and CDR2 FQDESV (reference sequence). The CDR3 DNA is TGTGCCAGCAGCTCCGCCCTGAGCTCCTACAATGAGCAGTTCTTC. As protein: CASSSALSSYNEQFF.

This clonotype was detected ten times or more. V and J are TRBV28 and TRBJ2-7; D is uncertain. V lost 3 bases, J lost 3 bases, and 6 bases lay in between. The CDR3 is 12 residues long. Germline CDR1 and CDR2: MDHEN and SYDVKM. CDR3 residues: CASSLLVYEQYF. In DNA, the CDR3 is TGTGCCAGCAGTTTGTTGGTCTACGAGCAGTACTTC.

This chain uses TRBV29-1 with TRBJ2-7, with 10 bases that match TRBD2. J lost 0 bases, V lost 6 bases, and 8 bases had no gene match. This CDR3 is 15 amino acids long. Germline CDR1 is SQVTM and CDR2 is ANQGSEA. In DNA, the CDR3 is TGCAGCGTCCCAGGGATAGCGGGGGGCTCCTACGAGCAGTACTTC. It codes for CSVPGIAGGSYEQYF.

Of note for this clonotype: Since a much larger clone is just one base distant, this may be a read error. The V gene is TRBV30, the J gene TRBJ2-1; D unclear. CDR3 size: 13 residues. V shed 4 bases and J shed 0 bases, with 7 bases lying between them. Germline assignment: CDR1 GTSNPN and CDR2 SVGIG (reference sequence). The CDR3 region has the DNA TGTGCCTGGACGAGTGGCTCCTACAATGAGCAGTTCTTC. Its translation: CAWTSGSYNEQFF.

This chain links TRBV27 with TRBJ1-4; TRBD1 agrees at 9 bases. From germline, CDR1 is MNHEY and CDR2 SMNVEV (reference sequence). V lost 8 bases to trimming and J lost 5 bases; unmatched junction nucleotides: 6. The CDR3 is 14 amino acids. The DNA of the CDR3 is TGTGCCAGCGCGAAGACAGGGGGAAATGAAAAACTGTTTTTT. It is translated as CASAKTGGNEKLFF.